The rows below give T cell receptor beta chains drawn from one sample of a study of OX40 agonist ivuxolimab in advanced cancers. Clones were read by immunoSEQ multiplex PCR, and TCRdb kept only the in-frame ones, dropping some. The table includes around 70,000 clones, approximately 82% detected once. The specimen comprised CD4+ or CD8+ T cells sorted from blood, sampled in a trial of the OX40 agonist ivuxolimab. These receptors originate from an adult with an advanced solid tumor such as melanoma, head and neck, liver or kidney cancer. The CDR3 runs from the conserved cysteine through the conserved F or W.

v_gene: TRBV7-9
j_gene: TRBJ1-1
CDR3aa: CASSSGRDAGKAFF

v_gene: TRBV19
j_gene: TRBJ1-6
CDR3aa: CASSTASYRNSPLHF

v_gene: TRBV4-2
j_gene: TRBJ1-1
CDR3aa: CASSQALRASTEAFF

v_gene: TRBV7-3
j_gene: TRBJ1-6
CDR3aa: CASSLTGSNSPLHF

v_gene: TRBV9
j_gene: TRBJ1-2
CDR3aa: CASSVASGWNGYTF

v_gene: TRBV15
j_gene: TRBJ2-7
CDR3aa: CATSSYRDGEQYF

v_gene: TRBV19
j_gene: TRBJ1-6
CDR3aa: CASSISDRGAIPLHF

v_gene: TRBV11-2
j_gene: -
CDR3aa: CASSLELWGGKYEQYF

v_gene: TRBV4-1
j_gene: TRBJ1-1
CDR3aa: CASSLGAGNMNTEAFF

v_gene: TRBV7-9
j_gene: TRBJ1-1
CDR3aa: CASSRTENTEAFF

v_gene: TRBV7-9
j_gene: TRBJ1-2
CDR3aa: CASSLFVGSTVGGYTF

v_gene: TRBV19
j_gene: TRBJ2-2
CDR3aa: CASISPLGRRDTGELVF

v_gene: TRBV7-9
j_gene: TRBJ1-5
CDR3aa: CASSPRGGPAQPQHF

v_gene: TRBV5-5
j_gene: TRBJ2-3
CDR3aa: CASSDLPGSTDTQYF

v_gene: TRBV6-5
j_gene: TRBJ1-3
CDR3aa: CASSIAWSSGNTIYF

v_gene: TRBV6-1
j_gene: TRBJ1-5
CDR3aa: CASRTDSNQPQHF

v_gene: TRBV7-2
j_gene: TRBJ2-1
CDR3aa: CASSSRRGAGEQFF

v_gene: TRBV13
j_gene: TRBJ1-2
CDR3aa: CASSQGQGYGYTF

v_gene: TRBV9
j_gene: TRBJ1-4
CDR3aa: CASSVWGGVSEKLFF

v_gene: TRBV5-4
j_gene: TRBJ2-3
CDR3aa: CASSSRVGGARGDTQYF

v_gene: TRBV10-2
j_gene: TRBJ2-5
CDR3aa: CASGTSQETQYF

v_gene: TRBV6-5
j_gene: TRBJ2-1
CDR3aa: CASKADSSYNEQFF

v_gene: TRBV7-3
j_gene: TRBJ1-1
CDR3aa: CASSLGTETEAFF